These 9 T cell receptor beta chains originate from one sample sequenced in a study of response to subunit inactivated influenza vaccine. TCRdb independently ran MiXCR on the RT-PCR reads; one entry per CDR3 protein. The sample comprises 530,000 or so distinct CDR3 sequences, roughly 12% of which are singletons, and roughly a tenth rests with the top ten. Here the sequenced sample was PBMCs from blood, taken on the day of vaccination. The receptors were sampled from a man aged 50-59 years who received an inactivated influenza vaccine.

This clonotype was seen only a few times. The chain has TRBV20-1 and TRBJ2-3, with a weak D call TRBD2 (5 bases). V lost 0 bases and J 1 base, leaving 14 bases between the germline ends. Germline assignment: CDR1 DFQATT and CDR2 SNEGSKA (reference sequence). The CDR3 has 16 residues. The CDR3 DNA sequence: TGCAGTGCTAGAGATCTAGGCGAGGGAGGCACAGATACGCAGTATTTT. This translates into CSARDLGEGGTDTQYF.

This chain links TRBV19 with TRBJ2-1; D is ambiguous. The CDR3 sequence is 14 residues long. Germline-derived CDR1 and CDR2 are LNHDA and SQIVND (reference sequence). The V end was cut by 1 base, the J end by 4 bases, with 8 bases between. The CDR3 DNA reads TGTGCCAGTAGTATAGTAGTCTCTTACAATGAGCAGTTCTTC. Amino acid sequence: CASSIVVSYNEQFF.

This clonotype was seen more than once but under ten times. This chain links TRBV4-2 with TRBJ2-7; D remains unclear. The V end was cut by 4 bases, the J end by 6 bases, with 7 bases between. This CDR3 comprises 11 residues. Germline V gives CDR1 LGHNA, CDR2 YNFKEQ. In nucleotides, the CDR3 is TGTGCCAGCAGCCGGGATGTCGAGCAGTACTTC. As protein: CASSRDVEQYF.

The chain couples TRBV9 to TRBJ2-1; 9 positions agree with TRBD1. Germline CDR1 is SGDLS and CDR2 is YYNGEE. The CDR3 is 15 residues long. V gave up 3 bases and J gave up 4 bases; unmatched junction bases: 5. This CDR3 reads CASSGGQGMYNEQFF. The CDR3 DNA reads TGTGCCAGCAGCGGCGGACAGGGGATGTACAATGAGCAGTTCTTC. The entire variable domain, with the rest obtained from reference TRBV9 and TRBJ2-1, is as follows: DSGVTQTPKHLITATGQRVTLRCSPRSGDLSVYWYQQSLDQGLQFLIQYYNGEERAKGNILERFSAQQFPDLHSELNLSSLELGDSALYFCASSGGQGMYNEQFFGPGTRLTVL.

This clonotype was seen more than once but under ten times. This chain joins TRBV12-3 or TRBV12-4 and TRBJ1-4; 9 bases line up with TRBD1. CDR3 length: 15 amino acids. V lost 5 bases and J lost 8; bases outside the gene matches: 9. CDR3 nucleotide sequence: TGTGCCAGCAGTCAAACCGGGACAGGGAGCGAAAAACTGTTTTTT. Translation: CASSQTGTGSEKLFF.

This clonotype occurred many times. This chain connects TRBV29-1 to TRBJ2-7, with 8 bases identical to TRBD1. Germline V gene sequence: CDR1 SQVTM, CDR2 ANQGSEA. This CDR3 is built from 13 residues. Trimming cost V 4 bases and J 3 bases; bases outside gene matches: 5. The DNA of the CDR3 is TGCAGCGTTGGTCAGGGGGCAAACTACGAGCAGTACTTC. It specifies CSVGQGANYEQYF.

The V gene is TRBV5-5, the J gene TRBJ2-5; 8 nucleotides align to TRBD1. Germline V CDR1 and CDR2: SGHKS, YYEKEE (reference sequence). V lost 6 bases, J lost 5 bases, and 12 bases stayed unmatched. This CDR3 is 15 amino acids long. CDR3 protein: CASTLGPGGAETQYF. CDR3 sequence (DNA): TGTGCCAGCACCCTTGGCCCAGGGGGCGCCGAGACCCAGTACTTC. Looking up the rest from reference TRBV5-5 and TRBJ2-5 gives the full variable domain: DAGVTQSPTHLIKTRGQQVTLRCSPISGHKSVSWYQQVLGQGPQFIFQYYEKEERGRGNFPDRFSARQFPNYSSELNVNALLLGDSALYLCASTLGPGGAETQYFGPGTRLLVL.

With regard to this clonotype: The conserved final phenylalanine or tryptophan is absent from the CDR3, which likely points to a read error. The J gene is TRBJ2-7, the V gene TRBV7-2; 8 bases match TRBD1. Germline V gene data show CDR1 as SGHTA and CDR2 as FQGNSA. J lost 6 bases, V lost 5 bases, and 9 bases had no gene match. The CDR3 extends over 14 amino acids. The CDR3 here is CASSEDRGRGEQYL. CDR3 sequence (DNA): TGTGCCAGCAGCGAAGACAGGGGCAGAGGCGAGCAGTACCTC.

Only a few counts were recorded for this clonotype. V usage is TRBV20-1 and J usage is TRBJ1-3, with no clear D. CDR1 and CDR2 (germline): DFQATT, SNEGSKA (reference sequence). The V and J ends lost 0 bases and 0 bases respectively, with 9 bases between them. The CDR3 spans 15 residues. As DNA, the CDR3 is TGCAGTGCTAGAGATCTCGGGAGCTCTGGAAACACCATATATTTT. This encodes CSARDLGSSGNTIYF.